This record looks at one T cell receptor beta chain sequence and its context. Antigen unknown. The data belong to a study of response to subunit inactivated influenza vaccine. Overall study results and limits: Authors suggested each seasonal flu vaccination may recruit only limited numbers of new T cells.

V was cut by 3 bases and J by 5 bases, with 11 bases left in between. The CDR3 runs to 13 residues. The germline CDR1 and CDR2 sequences are MDHEN and SYDVKM. Each CDR3 protein gets one entry after TCRdb re-called the RT-PCR reads with MiXCR. In the table there are around 490,000 distinct CDR3 sequences, around 8% of which are singletons. The genes are TRBV28 and TRBJ2-7; perhaps TRBD2 as D (6 bases). The input for sequencing was PBMCs from blood, taken less than 30 months after vaccination. The clonotype comes from a man aged 45 to 75 who received an inactivated influenza vaccine. CDR3 residues: CASSFPGGHEQYF. The CDR3 coding sequence is TGTGCCAGCAGTTTTCCCGGGGGACACGAGCAGTACTTC.